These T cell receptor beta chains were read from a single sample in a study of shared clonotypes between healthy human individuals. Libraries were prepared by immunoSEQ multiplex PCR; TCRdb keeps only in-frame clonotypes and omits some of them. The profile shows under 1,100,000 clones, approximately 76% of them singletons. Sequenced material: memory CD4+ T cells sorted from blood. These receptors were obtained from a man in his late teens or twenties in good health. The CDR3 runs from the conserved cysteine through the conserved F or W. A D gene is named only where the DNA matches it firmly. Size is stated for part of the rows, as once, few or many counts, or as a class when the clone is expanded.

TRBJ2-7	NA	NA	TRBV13	TGTGCCAGCAGCTTAACTCAGGATTCCTACGAGCAGTACTTC	CASSLTQDSYEQYF
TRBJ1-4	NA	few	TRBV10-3	TGTGCCATCAGTGAGGGCCAGGGGCTGAGGGCTAATGAAAAACTGTTTTTT	CAISEGQGLRANEKLFF
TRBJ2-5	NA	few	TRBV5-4	TGTGCCAGCAGCTTTGACCAAGAGACCCAGTACTTC	CASSFDQETQYF
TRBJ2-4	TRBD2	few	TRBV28	TGTGCCAGCAGTTTAAACAGCGGGGGGGCTTCGGCCAAAAACATTCAGTACTTC	CASSLNSGGASAKNIQYF
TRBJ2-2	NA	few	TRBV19	TGTGCCAGTAGTTTTTTTCGGGACGCCGGGGAGCTGTTTTTT	CASSFFRDAGELFF
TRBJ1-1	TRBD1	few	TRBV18	TGTGCCAGCTCACCACCCACACGGCTCAGGGGGGCGAACACTGAAGCTTTCTTT	CASSPPTRLRGANTEAFF
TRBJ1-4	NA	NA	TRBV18	TGTGCCAGCTCACCGCCGGGCCCCGAAAAAGAAAAACTGTTTTTT	CASSPPGPEKEKLFF
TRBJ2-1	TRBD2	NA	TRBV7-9	TGTGCCAGCAGCTCCACGGGACTAGCGGGAGGGCCCAAGGGTGAGCAGTTCTTC	CASSSTGLAGGPKGEQFF
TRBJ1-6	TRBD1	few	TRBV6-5	TGTGCCAGCAGCCCGGGACAGGGACATTCACCCCTCCACTTT	CASSPGQGHSPLHF
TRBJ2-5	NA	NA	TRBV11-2	TGTGCCAGCACCTTGACGGGTGTACAAGAGACCCAGTACTTC	CASTLTGVQETQYF
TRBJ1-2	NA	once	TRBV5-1	TGCGCCAGCAGCTTGGGAGGGCCCCAGGGAACCGGCTACACCTTC	CASSLGGPQGTGYTF
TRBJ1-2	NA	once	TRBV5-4	TGTGCCAGCAGCTTGGAAGAGGGGAAGCGTGGCTACACCTTC	CASSLEEGKRGYTF
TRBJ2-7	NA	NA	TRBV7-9	TGTGCCAGCAGCTTAAACCAAGGGGGCGAGCAGTACTTC	CASSLNQGGEQYF
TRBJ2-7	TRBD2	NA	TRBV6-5	TGTGCCAGCAGTTACTCTCTAGCGGGAGGGCTGTACGAGCAGTACTTC	CASSYSLAGGLYEQYF
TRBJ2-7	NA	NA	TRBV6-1	TGTGCCAGCAGTATACCCAGGGGCTCCTACGAGCAGTACTTC	CASSIPRGSYEQYF
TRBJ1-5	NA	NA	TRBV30	TGTGCCTGGAGTGACGTTTCGGTGGCAGGTAATCAGCCCCAGCATTTT	CAWSDVSVAGNQPQHF